Here is one T cell receptor beta chain with its context. What it binds is unknown. The source of the sample is a study of quantifying T cell responses using KT2 cells. About the study: cDNA was made from DNase-treated RNA using alpha and beta constant primers.

The CDR3 spans 13 residues. Trimming left V 3 bases short and J 4 bases short, with 10 bases between. Germline assignment: CDR1 SGHTA and CDR2 FQGNSA. Whole-study results and caveats: KT2 sequence counts showed saturation when very many KT2 cells were spiked in.

The sample is PBMC spiked with counted cells of clone KT2. The cDNA 3' end received a ligated oligonucleotide with a UMI. The first PCR ran roughly 4 cycles with an equimolar RC1.1 and RC1.2 beta primer mix. TCRdb redid the calling of the UMI-ligation and nested PCR reads with MiXCR, one entry per CDR3 protein. Among around 44,000 distinct CDR3 sequences listed, about a sixth were seen once. This sequence was found in a human donor. The chain employs TRBV7-2 and TRBJ2-7, with D tentatively TRBD1 or TRBD2 (5 bases each). Material for sequencing was PBMCs spiked with cells of the T cell clone KT2. The CDR3 loop reads CASSFRGPYEQYF. CDR3 sequence (DNA): TGTGCCAGCAGCTTCCGGGGACCTTACGAGCAGTACTTC.